This T cell receptor (beta chain) emerged from a study of regulatory T cells in long-lasting Graves disease. CDR1 and CDR2 from the germline V gene are SNHLY and FYNNEI. The germline V and J ends were trimmed by 7 bases and 6 bases, with 15 bases remaining between them. CDR3 length equals 13 residues. Ten or more counts support this clonotype. As for time point: persistent/refractory GD, antithyroid drugs over 5 years with positive TRAb. With RNA extracted from PBMCs as input, the TCR library was made. Building the TCR beta libraries relied on iRepertoire HTBI primers, and CDR3 regions underwent Arm-PCR. TCRdb reanalysed the multiplex PCR reads using MiXCR and keeps one entry per CDR3 protein. The sample consists of 400,000 to 500,000 distinct CDR3 sequences, 20% to 25% of them appearing once.

The rearrangement uses TRBV2 and TRBJ1-1; D is perhaps TRBD1 (6 bases). This receptor was taken from a female donor with Graves disease. Here the sequenced sample was peripheral blood mononuclear cells (PBMCs), taken when the disease was refractory, from a patient treated with antithyroid drugs. CDR3 sequence: CASTLQGWAEAFF. The CDR3 coding sequence is TGTGCCAGCACCTTACAGGGTTGGGCTGAAGCTTTCTTT.